This is a list of T cell receptor beta chains from one sample in a study of blood T cell repertoires in COVID-19. This table comes from immunoSEQ multiplex PCR, and its TCRdb copy is limited to in-frame clones, with some not included. The sample yields 55,000 to 75,000 clones, around 81% seen once. Sequenced: peripheral blood. Receptor source: an elderly man with COVID-19, enrolled during active disease. CDR3s include the opening cysteine and the closing phenylalanine or tryptophan. A D gene is named only where the DNA matches it firmly. Clone sizes are given selectively: once, few, many, or a class where the clone is expanded.

>TRBD2|TRBJ2-5|TRBV18|-
CASSPRAGEEETQYF
TGTGCCAGCTCACCACGGGCGGGAGAGGAAGAGACCCAGTACTTC
>TRBD1|TRBJ1-4|TRBV19|-
CATKWGQGDEKLFF
TGTGCCACTAAGTGGGGACAGGGAGATGAAAAACTGTTTTTT
>-|TRBJ2-7|TRBV9|-
CASSGGQGYYEQYF
TGTGCCAGCAGCGGGGGCCAGGGATACTACGAGCAGTACTTC
>TRBD1|TRBJ1-2|TRBV6-5|-
CASSPTGVGGYTF
TGTGCCAGCAGTCCGACAGGGGTAGGAGGCTACACCTTC
>TRBD2|TRBJ2-1|TRBV5-4|-
CASSFGGRAINEQFF
TGTGCCAGCAGCTTTGGGGGGAGGGCAATCAATGAGCAGTTCTTC
>TRBD1|TRBJ1-4|TRBV7-8|-
CASSRDRVGEKLFF
TGTGCCAGCTCACGGGACAGGGTAGGAGAAAAACTGTTTTTT
>TRBD2|TRBJ2-3|TRBV5-1|-
CASSPLSSGGAGGTDTQYF
TGCGCCAGCAGCCCGCTGTCTAGCGGGGGGGCCGGGGGTACAGATACGCAGTATTTT
>-|TRBJ1-1|TRBV15|-
CATSLGQLYTEAFF
TGTGCCACCAGCTTAGGACAGCTATACACTGAAGCTTTCTTT
>TRBD2|TRBJ2-5|TRBV10-3|once
CAISEGLADQETQYF
TGTGCCATCAGTGAGGGACTAGCAGACCAAGAGACCCAGTACTTC
>-|TRBJ1-4|TRBV7-2|-
CASSRPRAEEKLFF
TGTGCCAGCAGCCGGCCGAGGGCCGAAGAAAAACTGTTTTTT
>-|TRBJ1-5|TRBV9|-
CASSAGGGSGQPQHF
TGTGCCAGCAGCGCTGGGGGCGGGTCAGGGCAGCCCCAGCATTTT
>-|TRBJ1-2|TRBV6-4|-
CASSGVSESGYGYTF
TGTGCCAGCAGTGGAGTTAGCGAGAGCGGCTATGGCTACACCTTC
>TRBD2|TRBJ2-1|TRBV5-1|-
CASSQTSGGYEQFF
TGCGCCAGCAGCCAGACTAGCGGGGGATATGAGCAGTTCTTC
>TRBD2|TRBJ2-5|TRBV27|-
CASSSLRSGGETQYF
TGTGCCAGCAGTTCTCTACGAAGCGGGGGGGAGACCCAGTACTTC
>TRBD1|TRBJ1-2|TRBV4-1|-
CASSQDPPGGATYGYTF
TGCGCCAGCAGCCAAGATCCCCCAGGGGGCGCGACCTATGGCTACACCTTC
>TRBD1|TRBJ2-5|TRBV3-1/TRBV3-2|-
CASSQGQGIQETQYF
TGTGCCAGCAGCCAGGGACAGGGAATACAAGAGACCCAGTACTTC
>TRBD2|TRBJ2-1|TRBV7-6|-
CASSLGSAGAYNEQFF
TGTGCCAGCAGCTTAGGATCGGCGGGAGCCTACAATGAGCAGTTCTTC
>TRBD2|TRBJ2-1|TRBV3-1/TRBV3-2|-
CASSNSFSGRRDEQFF
TGTGCCAGCAGCAATAGCTTTAGCGGGAGAAGAGATGAGCAGTTCTTC
>TRBD1|TRBJ1-4|TRBV7-2|-
CASSLATGHNEKLFF
TGTGCCAGCAGCTTGGCGACAGGGCATAATGAAAAACTGTTTTTT
>TRBD2|TRBJ2-1|TRBV5-1|-
CASSWPSGSGNEQFF
TGCGCCAGCAGCTGGCCTAGCGGGAGTGGTAATGAGCAGTTCTTC
>TRBD1|TRBJ1-5|TRBV19|once
CASTPDRGLPNQPQHF
TGTGCCAGTACTCCGGACAGGGGCCTACCCAATCAGCCCCAGCATTTT
>-|TRBJ2-2|TRBV28|-
CASSRTALTGELFF
TGTGCCAGCAGTCGGACAGCCCTCACCGGGGAGCTGTTTTTT
>TRBD1|TRBJ1-6|TRBV27|once
CASSLLGQGMIKSPLHF
TGTGCCAGCAGTTTGCTAGGACAGGGGATGATCAAGTCACCCCTCCACTTT
>TRBD2|TRBJ2-1|TRBV10-3|once
CAISHSGRGYNEQFF
TGTGCCATCAGCCATAGCGGGAGAGGGTACAATGAGCAGTTCTTC
>-|TRBJ1-2|TRBV5-6|-
CASDRLPNYGYTF
TGTGCCAGCGACAGGCTCCCTAACTATGGCTACACCTTC
>TRBD2|TRBJ2-4|TRBV7-2|-
CASSLEIAGGLLAKNIQYF
TGTGCCAGCAGCTTAGAAATAGCGGGAGGGCTCTTGGCCAAAAACATTCAGTACTTC
>-|TRBJ2-2|TRBV28|-
CASSPIQLRRGELFF
TGTGCCAGCAGTCCCATCCAGCTCCGGAGGGGGGAGCTGTTTTTT
>TRBD1|TRBJ2-2|TRBV6-5|-
CASSRRQGNGELFF
TGTGCCAGCAGTAGGCGACAGGGGAACGGGGAGCTGTTTTTT
>TRBD1|TRBJ2-1|TRBV5-1|-
CASSPERGRPNEQFF
TGCGCCAGCAGCCCGGAGAGGGGGCGTCCCAATGAGCAGTTCTTC
>TRBD1|TRBJ1-1|TRBV7-2|-
CASSTTGAGEAFF
TGTGCCAGCAGCACGACAGGGGCGGGTGAAGCTTTCTTT
>TRBD1|TRBJ2-3|TRBV7-6|-
CASSTGTASSTDTQYF
TGTGCCAGCAGCACCGGGACAGCTTCTAGCACAGATACGCAGTATTTT
>-|TRBJ1-5|TRBV4-3|-
CASSQDKPGLNNQPQHF
TGCGCCAGCAGCCAAGATAAGCCAGGGCTTAACAATCAGCCCCAGCATTTT
>-|TRBJ1-1|TRBV10-3|-
CAISGISGGLGTEAFF
TGTGCCATCAGTGGAATATCGGGAGGGCTGGGCACTGAAGCTTTCTTT
>-|TRBJ1-1|TRBV6-2/TRBV6-3|-
CASSYSYGDTEAFF
TGTGCCAGCAGTTACTCGTACGGGGACACTGAAGCTTTCTTT
>-|TRBJ1-2|TRBV29-1|-
CSVEGGSDSPNYGYTF
TGCAGCGTTGAAGGGGGTTCGGACAGCCCTAACTATGGCTACACCTTC
>-|TRBJ2-3|TRBV28|once
CASRKLVSTDTQYF
TGTGCCAGCAGGAAACTTGTAAGCACAGATACGCAGTATTTT
>-|TRBJ2-3|TRBV9|-
CASSVGGSTDTQYF
TGTGCCAGCAGCGTAGGCGGCAGCACAGATACGCAGTATTTT
>-|TRBJ1-5|TRBV27|-
CATPFGRSGSCSNQPQHF
TGTGCCACCCCCTTTGGGCGTTCGGGGAGCTGTAGCAATCAGCCCCAGCATTTT
>TRBD2|TRBJ2-1|TRBV7-6|-
CASSLQAGGYNEQFF
TGTGCCAGCAGCTTACAAGCGGGGGGCTACAATGAGCAGTTCTTC
>-|TRBJ1-1|TRBV5-4|-
CASSLSNRAGTEAFF
TGTGCCAGCAGCTTGTCCAACAGGGCGGGCACTGAAGCTTTCTTT
>TRBD1|TRBJ1-4|TRBV27|-
CASRGHGQGKEKLFF
TGTGCCAGCAGAGGGCACGGACAGGGCAAAGAAAAACTGTTTTTT
>TRBD1|TRBJ2-2|TRBV6-4|-
CASSKIPGQGGTGELFF
TGTGCCAGCAGTAAAATTCCGGGACAGGGAGGCACCGGGGAGCTGTTTTTT
>-|TRBJ1-6|TRBV25-1|-
CASSEYTGRNSPLHF
TGTGCCAGCAGTGAATACACAGGGCGGAATTCACCCCTCCACTTT
>-|TRBJ2-5|TRBV5-1|-
CASSRPPRDIQETQYF
TGCGCCAGCAGCCGCCCCCCCCGGGACATCCAAGAGACCCAGTACTTC
>-|TRBJ2-3|TRBV5-1|-
CASSNGRRTDTQYF
TGCGCCAGCAGCAACGGACGGAGGACAGATACGCAGTATTTT
>-|TRBJ1-5|TRBV30|-
CAWSVGGGNQPQHF
TGTGCCTGGAGCGTCGGGGGGGGCAATCAGCCCCAGCATTTT
>-|TRBJ2-7|TRBV28|few
CASSFLARSTDSEQYF
TGTGCCAGCAGTTTTTTGGCCCGCTCGACAGATAGCGAGCAGTACTTC
>TRBD2|TRBJ2-2|TRBV20-1|-
CSASPSGRETGELFF
TGCAGTGCTAGTCCTAGCGGGAGGGAGACCGGGGAGCTGTTTTTT
>-|TRBJ1-1|TRBV2|-
CASSVLGGAEAFF
TGTGCCAGCAGTGTGTTGGGGGGGGCTGAAGCTTTCTTT
>-|TRBJ2-2|TRBV4-3|-
CASSQDYDTGELFF
TGCGCCAGCAGCCAAGACTATGACACCGGGGAGCTGTTTTTT